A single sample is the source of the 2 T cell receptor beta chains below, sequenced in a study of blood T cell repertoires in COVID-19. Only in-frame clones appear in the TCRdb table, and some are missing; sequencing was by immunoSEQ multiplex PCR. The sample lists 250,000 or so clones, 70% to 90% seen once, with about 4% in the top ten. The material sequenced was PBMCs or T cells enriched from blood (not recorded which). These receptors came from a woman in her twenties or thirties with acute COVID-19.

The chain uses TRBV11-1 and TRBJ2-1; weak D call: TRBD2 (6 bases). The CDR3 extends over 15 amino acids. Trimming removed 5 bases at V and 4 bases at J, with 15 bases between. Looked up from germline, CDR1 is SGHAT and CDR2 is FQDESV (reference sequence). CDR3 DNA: TGTGCCAGCAGCCGGGACTCGAACGGGTACAATGAGCAGTTCTTC. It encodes CASSRDSNGYNEQFF.

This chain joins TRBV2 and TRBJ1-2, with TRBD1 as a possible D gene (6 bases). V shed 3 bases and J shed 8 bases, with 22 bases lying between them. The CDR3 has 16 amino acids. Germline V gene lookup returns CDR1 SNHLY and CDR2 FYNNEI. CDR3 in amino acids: CASSDNEPWVRGGYTF. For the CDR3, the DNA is TGTGCCAGCAGTGACAATGAACCATGGGTCAGGGGCGGCTACACCTTC.